The 14 T cell receptor beta chains below were found in one sample sequenced in a study of cytomegalovirus exposure and HLA in healthy donors. The PCR had 60 Vbeta and 13 Jbeta primers. Here immunoSEQ multiplex PCR was the method, and the copy in TCRdb shows in-frame clones only, minus some. The sample includes approximately 200,000 clones, less than 85% of them seen just once. The sequenced material came from PBMCs. These receptors were obtained from a man aged 25 to 40 in good health and CMV-seropositive.

This chain connects TRBV9 to TRBJ2-1; 9 bases are a match to TRBD2. The CDR3 has 16 residues. Germline CDR1 reads SGDLS; CDR2 reads YYNGEE. V lost 0 bases and J lost 8; bases outside the gene matches: 9. The DNA of the CDR3 is TGTGCCAGCAGCGTAGAAGGCGGGGGGGCCAACGATGAGCAGTTCTTC. Encoded protein: CASSVEGGGANDEQFF.

This clone was picked up one time. The V gene is TRBV10-3, the J gene TRBJ2-1; possible D gene TRBD1, 6 bases. The germline V gene has CDR1 ENHRY and CDR2 SYGVKD. Between the trimmed V and J ends, which lost 0 bases and 4 bases, there was a span of 10 bases. This CDR3 is 15 amino acids long. The CDR3 DNA is TGTGCCATCAGTGAGTCGAGGACAGCTTACAATGAGCAGTTCTTC. This codes for CAISESRTAYNEQFF.

The chain combines TRBV6-1 with TRBJ2-7; 7 nucleotides match TRBD2. Germline-derived CDR1 and CDR2 are MNHNS and SASEGT. V was pared by 3 bases and J by 5 bases, with 13 bases of the junction left unmatched. The CDR3 runs 16 residues. CDR3 amino acids: CASSEQAGIGPNEQYF. CDR3 bases: TGTGCCAGCAGTGAGCAAGCGGGGATAGGGCCTAACGAGCAGTACTTC.

In its sample, this clone was seen a few times. This chain connects TRBV6-6 to TRBJ2-7; no firm D call. With 3 bases removed from V and 3 bases from J, the gap between germline ends came to 9 bases. This CDR3 region has 13 residues. The germline V gene encodes CDR1 MNHNY and CDR2 SVGAGI (reference sequence). In DNA, the CDR3 is TGTGCCAGCAGTTATAACCCAGACTACGAGCAGTACTTC. Translated, it gives CASSYNPDYEQYF.

CDR3 protein: CASSLPGQHYEQYF. CDR3 in DNA: TGTGCCAGCAGCTTACCGGGACAGCACTACGAGCAGTACTTC. This chain connects TRBV7-9 to TRBJ2-7; 7 bases map to TRBD1. The CDR3 loop spans 14 amino acids. V shed 2 bases and J 3 bases; nucleotides not matched to a gene: 4. Germline lookup yields CDR1 SEHNR and CDR2 FQNEAQ (reference sequence).

This clone came up a few times. The chain couples TRBV9 to TRBJ2-7, with 11 bases that match TRBD2. This CDR3 region has 18 residues. Germline V gene data show CDR1 as SGDLS and CDR2 as YYNGEE. V shed 2 bases and J 1 base; nucleotides not matched to a gene: 11. The CDR3: CASSVGTSGREQSYEQYF. In DNA, the CDR3 is TGTGCCAGCAGCGTCGGGACTAGCGGCCGAGAACAATCCTACGAGCAGTACTTC.

This clone was detected a few times. V is TRBV9 and J is TRBJ2-2; D might be TRBD1 (6 bases). The CDR3 extends over 15 amino acids. V lost 0 bases to trimming and J lost 6 bases, with 12 bases between them. Germline lookup yields CDR1 SGDLS and CDR2 YYNGEE. The CDR3 protein is CASSVEVTGPGELFF. The CDR3 nucleotides read TGTGCCAGCAGCGTAGAGGTGACAGGCCCCGGGGAGCTGTTTTTT.

This sequence joins TRBV28 and TRBJ1-2; D not resolved. The CDR3 runs 12 residues. Germline V lookup: CDR1 MDHEN, CDR2 SYDVKM. Trimming cost V 7 bases and J 4 bases, with 10 bases left between them. CDR3 protein: CASMAAGYGYTF. Here the CDR3 DNA reads TGTGCCAGCATGGCCGCGGGCTATGGCTACACCTTC.

This clone came up a few times. The genes are TRBV5-5 and TRBJ1-1, with 8 bases lining up with TRBD1. Germline V lookup: CDR1 SGHKS, CDR2 YYEKEE (reference sequence). CDR3 length: 12 residues. With 3 bases clipped from V and 6 bases from J, the junction kept 1 base outside the gene matches. Here the CDR3 DNA reads TGTGCCAGCAGCTCAGGGGGCCCTGAAGCTTTCTTT. Protein: CASSSGGPEAFF.

The rearrangement links TRBV10-3 to TRBJ2-3; 12 bases agree with TRBD1. Germline CDR1 and CDR2: ENHRY and SYGVKD. This CDR3 is built from 15 residues. The V segment lost 6 bases and the J segment 3 bases; nucleotides outside the gene matches: 4. The CDR3: CAIRGGQGATDTQYF. CDR3 nucleotide sequence: TGTGCCATCAGAGGGGGACAGGGGGCTACAGATACGCAGTATTTT.

The count of this clone is one. The chain is built from TRBV5-5 and TRBJ1-1; D possibly corresponds to TRBD1 (6 bases). Deletions cut 4 bases from V and 7 bases from J, with 17 bases between. The CDR3 is made up of 14 amino acids. The germline V gene has CDR1 SGHKS and CDR2 YYEKEE (reference sequence). CDR3 in amino acids: CASSLLTGHDEAFF. CDR3 in DNA: TGTGCCAGCAGCCTACTGACAGGTCATGATGAAGCTTTCTTT.

This chain uses TRBV4-2 with TRBJ2-7; 14 nucleotides align to TRBD2. Trimming removed 1 base from V and 4 bases from J; junction bases left unmatched: 6. Germline loops: CDR1 LGHNA, CDR2 YNFKEQ. The CDR3 runs 17 residues. In DNA form, the CDR3 reads TGTGCCAGCAGCCAAGGGGCGACTAGCGGGGGGGAGTACGAGCAGTACTTC. Its translation is CASSQGATSGGEYEQYF.

Comments on this clone: Other DNA sequences in this specimen translate into the identical CDR3. The CDR3 loop reads CASSPPGQRSGNTIYF. CDR3 coding DNA: TGTGCCAGCTCACCCCCGGGACAGAGATCTGGAAACACCATATATTTT. The V and J genes are TRBV18 and TRBJ1-3; 7 bases fit TRBD1. The CDR3 is 16 amino acids. Trimming removed 3 bases from V and 1 base from J; junction bases left unmatched: 6. CDR1 KGHSH and CDR2 LQKENI come from the germline V gene.

The V call is TRBV4-2, the J call TRBJ2-1; the D gene is possibly TRBD1 (7 bases). V was cut by 4 bases and J by 10 bases, with 11 bases left in between. There are 12 residues in the CDR3. The germline gives CDR1 LGHNA, CDR2 YNFKEQ. The CDR3: CASSRRDREQFF. CDR3 DNA: TGTGCCAGCAGCCGGAGGGACAGAGAGCAGTTCTTC.